The TCR beta chain described here comes from a study of shared T cell receptors in the human thymus. Germline assignment: CDR1 SNHLY and CDR2 FYNNEI. This CDR3 has 15 amino acids. The J segment lost 5 bases and the V segment lost 2 bases, leaving 4 bases of the junction unmatched. In its sample, this clone was seen once. Produced via immunoSEQ multiplex PCR; TCRdb's table is partial and in-frame only. Among about 660,000 clones listed, approximately 87% were seen once. These sequences were also reported in another study, on human thymus T cells. From that study: Thymus pieces cut out during corrective heart surgery were the tissue that was used. Gene usage (both V and J) appeared biased in thymic and blood repertoires.

The gene calls are TRBV2 and TRBJ2-3; TRBD2 agrees at 10 bases. This clonotype originated in a boy under two years old with a congenital heart defect. The sequencing sample was made of thymocytes. The CDR3 here is CASSELASGRDTQYF. In DNA, the CDR3 is TGTGCCAGCAGTGAATTGGCTAGCGGGAGAGATACGCAGTATTTT.